These 11 T cell receptor beta chains were all obtained from the same sample, sequenced in a study of cytomegalovirus exposure and HLA in healthy donors. PCR amplification relied on 60 Vbeta primers (plus 13 Jbeta primers). TCRdb's table, derived via immunoSEQ multiplex PCR, lists solely in-frame clones and lacks some. Of around 71,000 clones in the sample, roughly 64% are singletons; the top ten hold approximately 5.7%. Sequenced material: PBMCs. Receptor source: a young man in good health and CMV-seropositive.

Details on this clone: Relative to the germline gene, one junction end is altered; a read error may explain this. The chain combines TRBV7-9 with TRBJ2-2; the match to TRBD2 covers 9 bases. Germline V gives CDR1 SEHNR, CDR2 FQNEAQ (reference sequence). The CDR3 is 15 amino acids. The CDR3 DNA is TGTGCCAGCAGCCTAGCGGGAAACACAGGAGGGGAGCTGTTTTTT. Residues: CASSLAGNTGGELFF.

The chain has TRBV4-1 and TRBJ1-2; TRBD1 is a possible D gene (6 bases). In germline, CDR1 is MGHRA, CDR2 YSYEKL. The CDR3 spans 16 residues. V was shortened by 0 bases and J by 4 bases, with 15 bases between the two germline ends. CDR3 region: CASSQERTVVSYGYTF. In DNA form, the CDR3 reads TGCGCCAGCAGCCAAGAACGGACAGTAGTTTCCTATGGCTACACCTTC.

CDR3 in amino acids: CATEAGHEQYF. The DNA of the CDR3 is TGTGCCACCGAGGCCGGCCACGAGCAGTACTTC. The chain has TRBV25-1 and TRBJ2-7; D call uncertain. CDR3 size: 11 residues. CDR1 and CDR2 from the germline V gene are MGHDK and SYGVNS. Trimming pared 10 bases from V and 5 bases from J, leaving 12 bases between.

This clone is categorized as medium-sized. This chain uses TRBV6-5 with TRBJ2-7; D possibly corresponds to TRBD1 (6 bases). The CDR3 runs 14 residues. V lost 4 bases and J 4 bases, leaving 14 bases between the germline ends. Germline assignment: CDR1 MNHEY and CDR2 SVGAGI. The CDR3 reads CASSSAGTLYEQYF. CDR3 sequence (DNA): TGTGCCAGCAGTTCGGCCGGGACACTTTACGAGCAGTACTTC.

This clone appeared once. This rearrangement joins TRBV9 to TRBJ2-7, with 12 bases lining up with TRBD2. V was clipped by 0 bases and J by 2 bases; unmatched bases: 18. Germline V lookup: CDR1 SGDLS, CDR2 YYNGEE. This CDR3 comprises 21 residues. CDR3 in DNA: TGTGCCAGCAGCGTAGTTTTTAAGGGGAAATTCGCTAGCGGGAGGGCCTACGAGCAGTACTTC. It codes for CASSVVFKGKFASGRAYEQYF.

The chain employs TRBV19 and TRBJ2-7; D uncertain. V was cut by 5 bases and J by 1 base, with 9 bases left in between. Germline assignment: CDR1 LNHDA and CDR2 SQIVND (reference sequence). This CDR3 region has 13 residues. This CDR3 reads CASSPRQSYEQYF. CDR3 nucleotides: TGTGCCAGTAGTCCGCGGCAGTCCTACGAGCAGTACTTC.

V and J are TRBV28 and TRBJ1-2; TRBD1 might be the D (5 bases). The V end lost 8 bases, the J end lost 4 bases, and 17 bases lay between the germline ends. There are 14 residues in the CDR3. CDR1 is MDHEN and CDR2 is SYDVKM in the germline V gene. Here the CDR3 reads CASAGFLSSYGYTF. CDR3 in DNA: TGTGCCAGCGCAGGGTTTTTGTCTAGCTATGGCTACACCTTC.

About this clone: The sample carries other DNA sequences with the same CDR3. The CDR3 is CASSDRGHTQYF. The CDR3 DNA sequence: TGTGCCAGCAGCGACAGGGGTCATACGCAGTATTTT. The chain couples TRBV6-5 to TRBJ2-3, with 8 bases identical to TRBD1. The trim removed 6 bases at V and 7 bases at J, leaving 3 bases unmatched. The V gene's germline CDR1 is MNHEY and CDR2 SVGAGI. This CDR3 is 12 amino acids long.

This clone was detected only a few times. The rearrangement uses TRBV29-1 and TRBJ1-1; 7 bases fit TRBD1. This CDR3 spans 13 amino acids. CDR1 and CDR2 from the germline V gene are SQVTM and ANQGSEA. V lost 6 bases to trimming and J lost 1 base; unmatched junction nucleotides: 5. In DNA form, the CDR3 reads TGCAGCGTAGACAGGGCCCCGAACACTGAAGCTTTCTTT. Its translation is CSVDRAPNTEAFF.

There are a few counts of this clone. The genes are TRBV5-4 and TRBJ1-2; 9 nucleotides match TRBD1. V was clipped by 0 bases and J by 8 bases; unmatched bases: 11. CDR1 is SGHNT and CDR2 is YYREEE in the germline V gene (reference sequence). The CDR3 length is 16 residues. The CDR3 loop is CASSLAGVMGQGGYTF. The CDR3 nucleotides are TGTGCCAGCAGCTTGGCCGGGGTTATGGGACAGGGCGGCTACACCTTC.

Turning to this clone: One end of the junction is discordant with germline, which a read error may explain. The chain joins TRBV7-7 to TRBJ2-3; 7 bases are a match to TRBD2. CDR3 length: 15 residues. Germline V gives CDR1 SSHAT, CDR2 FNYEAQ (reference sequence). CDR3 protein: CASSLTGGSTDTQYF. CDR3 nucleotides: TGTGCTAGCAGCCTTACGGGAGGCAGCACAGATACGCAGTATTTT.